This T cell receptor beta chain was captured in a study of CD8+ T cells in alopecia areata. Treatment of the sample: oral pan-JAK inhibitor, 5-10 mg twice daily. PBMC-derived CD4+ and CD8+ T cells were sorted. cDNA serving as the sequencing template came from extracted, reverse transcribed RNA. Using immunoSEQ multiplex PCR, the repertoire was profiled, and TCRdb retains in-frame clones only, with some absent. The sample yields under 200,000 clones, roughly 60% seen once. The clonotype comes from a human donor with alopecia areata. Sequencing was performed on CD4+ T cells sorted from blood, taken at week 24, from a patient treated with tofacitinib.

CDR3 sequence (DNA): TGCAGTGCTAGCCTATACAATGAGCAGTTCTTC. It specifies CSASLYNEQFF. This chain joins TRBV20-1 and TRBJ2-1; D not resolved. The CDR3 sequence is 11 residues long. Germline CDR1 DFQATT, CDR2 SNEGSKA (reference sequence). Deletions cut 3 bases from V and 4 bases from J, with 4 bases between.